The table lists the clone carrying this TCR beta chain with a few counts. Antigen specificity is unknown. At one of its ends the junction is not consistent with the germline gene, which may arise from a read error. In TCRdb, the 5' RACE reads were re-called with MiXCR into one record per CDR3 protein. Of some 62,000 distinct CDR3 sequences in the sample, roughly 30% were seen once. The CDR3 length is 14 residues. CDR1 SGHAT and CDR2 FQNNGV come from the germline V gene. The study's findings and limits: Tumor memory CD4+ T cell TCR gene usage was found to cluster with blood and lymph node memory CD4+ cells and with lymph node naive CD4+ cells.

V and J are TRBV11-2 and TRBJ2-5; 7 nucleotides agree with TRBD2. The sequence came from a female donor with breast cancer. The sample taken for sequencing was tumor-infiltrating naive CD4+ T cells sorted from the breast tumor. Stated subset: naive CD4+ T cells, CD4+CD45RA+CD25-. The CDR3 nucleotides are TGTGCCAGCAGCTTAAGGGACTACCATGAGACCCAGTACTTC. This translates into CASSLRDYHETQYF.